This T cell receptor (beta chain) was documented in a study of shared clonotypes between healthy human individuals. The overall study: Two female and a few male donors aged 18 to 49 were enrolled. Regarding the study as a whole: Specimens sampled were limited to blood, with tissue repertoires likely differing.

Comments on this clone: Its antigen is unidentified.

CD8 cells regarded as naive lacked CD45RO, were positively chosen for CCR7, and omitted terminally differentiated effector memory CD45RA+ cells. As originally analysed: Junction-only sequences without quality scores came from ImmunoSEQ, so filtering differed. Sequencing was performed with immunoSEQ multiplex PCR; in TCRdb, only in-frame clones are kept and a portion is missing. D and trimming come from the DNA, and the V and J calls and clone size come from that table. The sample contains some 2,000,000 clones, about 95% of which appear only once. The germline V gene encodes CDR1 GTSNPN and CDR2 SVGIG (reference sequence). This CDR3 contains 13 residues. Trimming cost V 6 bases and J 5 bases, with 16 bases left between them.

This chain links TRBV30 with TRBJ1-2; no definite D call. The receptor comes from a man between 18 and 35 years old in good health. Sequenced input: naive CD8+ T cells sorted from blood. The CDR3 reads CACKRTAIYGYTF. In DNA, the CDR3 is TGTGCCTGTAAACGGACGGCTATTTATGGCTACACCTTC.